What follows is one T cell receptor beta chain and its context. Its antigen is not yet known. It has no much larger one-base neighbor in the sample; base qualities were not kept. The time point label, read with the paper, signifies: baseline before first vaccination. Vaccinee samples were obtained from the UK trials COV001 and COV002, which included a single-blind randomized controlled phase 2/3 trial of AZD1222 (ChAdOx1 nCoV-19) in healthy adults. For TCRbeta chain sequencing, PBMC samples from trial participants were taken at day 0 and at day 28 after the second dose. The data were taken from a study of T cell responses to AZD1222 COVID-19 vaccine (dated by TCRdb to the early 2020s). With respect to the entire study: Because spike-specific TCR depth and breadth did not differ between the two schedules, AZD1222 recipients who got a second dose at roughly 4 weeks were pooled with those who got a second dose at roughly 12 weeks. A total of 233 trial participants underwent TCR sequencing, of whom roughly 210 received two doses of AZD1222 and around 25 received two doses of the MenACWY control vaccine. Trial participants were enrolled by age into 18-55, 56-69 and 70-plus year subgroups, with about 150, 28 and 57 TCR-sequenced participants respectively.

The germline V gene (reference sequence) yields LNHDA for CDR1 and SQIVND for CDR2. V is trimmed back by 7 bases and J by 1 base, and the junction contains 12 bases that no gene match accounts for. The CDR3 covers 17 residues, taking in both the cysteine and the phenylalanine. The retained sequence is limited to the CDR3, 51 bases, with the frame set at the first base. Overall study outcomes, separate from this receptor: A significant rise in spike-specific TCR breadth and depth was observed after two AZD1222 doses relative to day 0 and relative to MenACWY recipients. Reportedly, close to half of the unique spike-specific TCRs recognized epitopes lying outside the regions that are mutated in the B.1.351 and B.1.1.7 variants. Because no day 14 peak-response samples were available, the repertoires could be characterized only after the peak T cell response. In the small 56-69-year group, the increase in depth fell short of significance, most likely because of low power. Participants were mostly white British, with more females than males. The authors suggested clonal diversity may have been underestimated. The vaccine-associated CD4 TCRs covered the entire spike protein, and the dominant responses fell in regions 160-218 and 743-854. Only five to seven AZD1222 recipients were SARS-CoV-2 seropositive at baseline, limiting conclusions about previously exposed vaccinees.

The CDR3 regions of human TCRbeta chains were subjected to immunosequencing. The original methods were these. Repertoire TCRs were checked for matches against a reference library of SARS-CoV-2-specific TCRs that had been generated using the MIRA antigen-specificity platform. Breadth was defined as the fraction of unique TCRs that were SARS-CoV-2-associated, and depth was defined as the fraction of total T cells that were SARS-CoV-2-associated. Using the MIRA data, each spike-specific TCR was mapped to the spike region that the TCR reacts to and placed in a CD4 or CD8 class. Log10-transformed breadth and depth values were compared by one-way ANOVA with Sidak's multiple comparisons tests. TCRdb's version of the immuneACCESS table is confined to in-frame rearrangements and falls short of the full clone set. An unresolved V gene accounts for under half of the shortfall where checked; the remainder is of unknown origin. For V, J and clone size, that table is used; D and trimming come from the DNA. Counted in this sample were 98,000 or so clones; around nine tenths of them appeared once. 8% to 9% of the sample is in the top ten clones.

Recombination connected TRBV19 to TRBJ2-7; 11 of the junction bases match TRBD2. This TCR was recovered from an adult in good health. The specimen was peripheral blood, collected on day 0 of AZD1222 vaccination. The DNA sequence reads TGTGCCAGTAATATTGGAGTAGCGGGAGGGCTTTCCTACGAGCAGTACTTC. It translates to CASNIGVAGGLSYEQYF.